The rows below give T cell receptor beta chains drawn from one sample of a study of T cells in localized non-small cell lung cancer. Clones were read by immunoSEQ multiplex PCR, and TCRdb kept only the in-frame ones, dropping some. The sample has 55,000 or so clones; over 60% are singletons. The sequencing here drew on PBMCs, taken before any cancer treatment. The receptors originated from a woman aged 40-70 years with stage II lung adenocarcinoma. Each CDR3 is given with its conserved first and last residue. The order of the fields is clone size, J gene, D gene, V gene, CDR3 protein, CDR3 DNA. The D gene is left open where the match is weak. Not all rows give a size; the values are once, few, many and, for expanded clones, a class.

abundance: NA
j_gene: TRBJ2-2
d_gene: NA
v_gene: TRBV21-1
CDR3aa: CASSNGTGIEELFF
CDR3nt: TGTGCCAGCAGCAACGGGACAGGGATTGAGGAGCTGTTTTTT

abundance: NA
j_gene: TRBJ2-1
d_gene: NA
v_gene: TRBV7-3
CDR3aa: CASSYWGDNEQFF
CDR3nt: TGTGCCAGCAGCTATTGGGGGGACAATGAGCAGTTCTTC

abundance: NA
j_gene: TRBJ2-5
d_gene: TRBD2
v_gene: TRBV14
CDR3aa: CASSQEGGLAGSQETQYF
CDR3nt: TGTGCCAGCAGCCAAGAAGGTGGACTAGCGGGGTCTCAAGAGACCCAGTACTTC

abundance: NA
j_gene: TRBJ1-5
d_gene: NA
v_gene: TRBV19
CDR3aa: CASSSQEAPSNQPQHF
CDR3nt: TGTGCCAGTAGTTCCCAGGAGGCACCAAGCAATCAGCCCCAGCATTTT

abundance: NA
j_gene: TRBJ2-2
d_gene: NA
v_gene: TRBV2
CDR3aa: CASIPFGGELFF
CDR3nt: TGTGCCAGTATTCCCTTCGGCGGGGAGCTGTTTTTT

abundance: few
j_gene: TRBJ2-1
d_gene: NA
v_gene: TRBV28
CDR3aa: CASSLGWGTNNEQFF
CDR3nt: TGTGCCAGCAGTTTGGGCTGGGGGACCAACAATGAGCAGTTCTTC

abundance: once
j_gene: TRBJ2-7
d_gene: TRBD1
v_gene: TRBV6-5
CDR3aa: CASSYEGTGPYEQYF
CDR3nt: TGTGCCAGCAGTTACGAGGGGACAGGTCCCTACGAGCAGTACTTC

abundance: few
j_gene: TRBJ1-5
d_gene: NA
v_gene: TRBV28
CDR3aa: CASSLMAGPHQPQHF
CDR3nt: TGTGCCAGCTCCCTGATGGCTGGACCCCATCAGCCCCAGCATTTT

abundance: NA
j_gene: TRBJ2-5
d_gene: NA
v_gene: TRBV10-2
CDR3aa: CASSEGGLETQYF
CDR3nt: TGCGCCAGCAGTGAGGGGGGCTTGGAGACCCAGTACTTC

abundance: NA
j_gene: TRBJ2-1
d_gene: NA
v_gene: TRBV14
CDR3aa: CASSQTLTSGQFF
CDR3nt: TGTGCCAGCAGCCAAACCTTGACTTCGGGGCAGTTCTTC

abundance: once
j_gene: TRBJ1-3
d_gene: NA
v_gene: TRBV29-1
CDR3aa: CSVEGSGNTIYF
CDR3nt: TGCAGCGTTGAGGGCTCTGGAAACACCATATATTTT

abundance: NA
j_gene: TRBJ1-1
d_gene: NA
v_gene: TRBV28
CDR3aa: CASNTPGREAFF
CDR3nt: TGTGCCAGCAATACACCGGGCAGGGAAGCTTTCTTT

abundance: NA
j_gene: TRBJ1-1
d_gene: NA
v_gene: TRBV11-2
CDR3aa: CASSLWGNTEAFF
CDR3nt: TGTGCCAGCAGCTTATGGGGAAACACTGAAGCTTTCTTT

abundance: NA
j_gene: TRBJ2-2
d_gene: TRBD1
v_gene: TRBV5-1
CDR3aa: CASSLAPGGAGTGELFF
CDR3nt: TGCGCCAGCAGCTTGGCTCCAGGGGGCGCCGGCACCGGGGAGCTGTTTTTT

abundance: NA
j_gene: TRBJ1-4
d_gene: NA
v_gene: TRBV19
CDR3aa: CASSLGRTSNEKLFF
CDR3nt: TGTGCCAGTAGTCTCGGACGGACCTCTAATGAAAAACTGTTTTTT

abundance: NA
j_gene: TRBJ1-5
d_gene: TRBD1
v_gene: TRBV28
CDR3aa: CASSRQGTNQPQHF
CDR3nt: TGTGCCAGCAGTCGACAGGGAACGAATCAGCCCCAGCATTTT

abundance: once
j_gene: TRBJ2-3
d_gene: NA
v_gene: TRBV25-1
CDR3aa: CASSEKRGAEGPDTQYF
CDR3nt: TGTGCCAGCAGTGAAAAGCGCGGGGCCGAGGGGCCAGATACGCAGTATTTT

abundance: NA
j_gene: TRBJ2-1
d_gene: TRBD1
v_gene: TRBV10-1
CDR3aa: CASSDLTGTSYNEQFF
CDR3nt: TGCGCCAGCAGCGACTTGACAGGGACATCCTACAATGAGCAGTTCTTC

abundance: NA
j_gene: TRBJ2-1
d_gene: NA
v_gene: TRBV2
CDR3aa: CASSIVGDNEQFF
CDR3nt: TGTGCCAGCAGCATTGTAGGTGACAATGAGCAGTTCTTC

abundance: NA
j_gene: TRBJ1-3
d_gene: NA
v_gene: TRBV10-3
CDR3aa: CAIRPGNSGNTIYF
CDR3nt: TGTGCCATCAGACCAGGAAACTCTGGAAACACCATATATTTT

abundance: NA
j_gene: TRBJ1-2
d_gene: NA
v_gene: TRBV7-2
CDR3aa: CASSLGTPRGVGYGYTF
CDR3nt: TGTGCCAGCAGCTTAGGTACCCCGAGGGGGGTCGGCTATGGCTACACCTTC

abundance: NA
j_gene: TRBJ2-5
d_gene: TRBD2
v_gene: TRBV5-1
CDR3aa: CASRTSSGQETQYF
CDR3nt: TGCGCCAGCAGGACCTCTAGCGGACAAGAGACCCAGTACTTC

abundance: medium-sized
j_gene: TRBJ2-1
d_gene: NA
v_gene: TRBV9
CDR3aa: CASSVGGYNNEQFF
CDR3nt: TGTGCCAGCAGCGTAGGGGGGTACAACAATGAGCAGTTCTTC

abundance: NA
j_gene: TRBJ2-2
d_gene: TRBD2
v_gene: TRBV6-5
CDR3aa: CASGRAGELFF
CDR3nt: TGTGCCAGCGGGAGGGCCGGGGAGCTGTTTTTT

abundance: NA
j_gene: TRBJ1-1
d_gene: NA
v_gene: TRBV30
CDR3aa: CAWSVHQGGPMKAFF
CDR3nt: TGTGCCTGGAGTGTACATCAAGGAGGCCCTATGAAGGCTTTCTTT

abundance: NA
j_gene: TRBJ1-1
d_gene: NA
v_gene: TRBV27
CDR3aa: CASARAESGTEAFF
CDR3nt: TGTGCCTCCGCCAGAGCGGAGTCGGGGACTGAAGCTTTCTTT

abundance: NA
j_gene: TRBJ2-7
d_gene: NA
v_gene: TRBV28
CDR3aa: CASNVEQGASYEQYF
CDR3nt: TGTGCCAGCAATGTCGAACAGGGAGCGTCCTACGAGCAGTACTTC

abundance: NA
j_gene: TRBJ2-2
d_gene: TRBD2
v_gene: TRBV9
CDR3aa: CASSVVPGLAGTGELFF
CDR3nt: TGTGCCAGCAGCGTAGTTCCGGGACTAGCGGGCACCGGGGAGCTGTTTTTT

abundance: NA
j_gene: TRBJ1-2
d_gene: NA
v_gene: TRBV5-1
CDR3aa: CASRESNYGYTF
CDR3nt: TGCGCCAGCAGGGAGTCTAACTATGGCTACACCTTC

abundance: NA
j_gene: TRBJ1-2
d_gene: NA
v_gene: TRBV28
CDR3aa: CASRVGGAGYGYTF
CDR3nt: TGTGCCAGCAGGGTCGGGGGCGCGGGCTATGGCTACACCTTC

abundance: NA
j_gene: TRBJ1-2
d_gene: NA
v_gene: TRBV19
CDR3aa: CASSTGIQSYYYGYTF
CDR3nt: TGTGCCAGTAGTACAGGGATCCAGTCTTACTACTATGGCTACACCTTC

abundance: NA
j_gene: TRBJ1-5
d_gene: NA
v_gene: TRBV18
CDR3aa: CASSPARGNVGNQPQHF
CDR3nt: TGTGCCAGCTCCCCAGCCAGGGGCAACGTGGGCAATCAGCCCCAGCATTTT

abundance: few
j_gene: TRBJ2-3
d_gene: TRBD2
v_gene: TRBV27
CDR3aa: CASGKLGTSGARGRDTQYF
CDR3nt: TGTGCCAGCGGCAAACTCGGGACTAGCGGGGCCCGAGGAAGGGATACGCAGTATTTT

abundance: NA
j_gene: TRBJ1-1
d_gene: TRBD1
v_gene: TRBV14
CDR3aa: CASSQVGGETFSEAFF
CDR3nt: TGTGCCAGCAGCCAAGTAGGGGGCGAGACTTTCTCTGAAGCTTTCTTT

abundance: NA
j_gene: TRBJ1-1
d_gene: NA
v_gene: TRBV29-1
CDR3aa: CSALDDTNTEAFF
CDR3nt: TGCAGCGCCCTGGATGACACAAACACTGAAGCTTTCTTT

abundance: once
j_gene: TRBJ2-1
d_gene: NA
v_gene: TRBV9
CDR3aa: CASSVEGGRNNEQFF
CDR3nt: TGTGCCAGCAGCGTAGAGGGGGGCCGAAACAATGAGCAGTTCTTC

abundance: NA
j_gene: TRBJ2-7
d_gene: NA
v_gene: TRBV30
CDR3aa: CAWSRNKGYEQYF
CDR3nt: TGTGCCTGGAGTCGAAACAAGGGTTACGAGCAGTACTTC

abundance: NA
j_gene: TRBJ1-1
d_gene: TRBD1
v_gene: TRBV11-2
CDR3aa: CASRSPGGGFEAFF
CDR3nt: TGTGCCAGCAGATCGCCAGGGGGGGGTTTTGAAGCTTTCTTT

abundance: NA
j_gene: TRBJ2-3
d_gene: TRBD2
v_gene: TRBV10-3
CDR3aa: CAIWTSGGGADTQYF
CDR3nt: TGTGCCATCTGGACTAGCGGGGGGGGCGCAGATACGCAGTATTTT

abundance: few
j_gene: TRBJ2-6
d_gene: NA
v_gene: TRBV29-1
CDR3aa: CSVEGGGSGESGANVLTF
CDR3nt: TGCAGCGTTGAGGGAGGGGGAAGTGGGGAATCTGGGGCCAACGTCCTGACTTTC

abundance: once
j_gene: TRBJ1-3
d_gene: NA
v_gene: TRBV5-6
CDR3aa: CASSLDAGNTIYF
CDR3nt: TGTGCCAGCAGCTTGGACGCTGGAAACACCATATATTTT

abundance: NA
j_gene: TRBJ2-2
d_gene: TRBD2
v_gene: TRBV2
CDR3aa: CASSDGIAGNTGELFF
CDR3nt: TGTGCCAGCAGTGATGGGATAGCGGGAAACACCGGGGAGCTGTTTTTT

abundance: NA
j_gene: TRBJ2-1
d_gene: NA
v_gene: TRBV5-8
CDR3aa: CASSLTASNEQFF
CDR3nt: TGTGCCAGCAGCTTGACAGCCTCTAATGAGCAGTTCTTC

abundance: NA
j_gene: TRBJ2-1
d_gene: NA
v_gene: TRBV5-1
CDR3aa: CASSLEGGDGRGSYNEQFF
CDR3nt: TGCGCCAGCAGCTTGGAGGGCGGGGATGGTCGGGGCTCCTACAATGAGCAGTTCTTC

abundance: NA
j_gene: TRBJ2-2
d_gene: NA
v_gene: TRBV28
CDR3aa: CASSLETATGELFF
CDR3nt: TGTGCCAGCAGTCTCGAGACTGCAACCGGGGAGCTGTTTTTT

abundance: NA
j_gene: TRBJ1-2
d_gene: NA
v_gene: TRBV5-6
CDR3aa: CASSLGDYFYGYTF
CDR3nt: TGTGCCAGCAGCTTGGGGGACTATTTCTATGGCTACACCTTC

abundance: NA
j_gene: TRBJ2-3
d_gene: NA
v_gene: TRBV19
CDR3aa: CASRRQGGRGTDTQYF
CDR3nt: TGTGCCAGTAGGCGACAGGGAGGGAGAGGAACAGATACGCAGTATTTT

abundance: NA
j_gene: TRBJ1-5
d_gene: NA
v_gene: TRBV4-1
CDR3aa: CASSQEGHRPQHF
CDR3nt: TGCGCCAGCAGCCAAGAAGGCCATCGCCCCCAGCATTTT

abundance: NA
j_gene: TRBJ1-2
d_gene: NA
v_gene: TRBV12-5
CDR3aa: CASGLVSGTSNYGYTF
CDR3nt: TGTGCTAGTGGTTTGGTATCGGGGACTTCTAACTATGGCTACACCTTC

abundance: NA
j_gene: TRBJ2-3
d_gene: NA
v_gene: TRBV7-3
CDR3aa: CASSLQGGDTQYF
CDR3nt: TGTGCCAGCAGCTTACAAGGGGGAGATACGCAGTATTTT

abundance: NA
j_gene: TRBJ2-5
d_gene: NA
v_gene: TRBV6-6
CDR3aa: CASSYGGAETQYF
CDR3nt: TGTGCCAGCAGTTACGGCGGGGCAGAGACCCAGTACTTC

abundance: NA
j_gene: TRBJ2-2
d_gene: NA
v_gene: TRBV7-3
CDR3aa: CASSLPGHRNTGELFF
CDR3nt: TGTGCCAGCAGTCTTCCGGGACACCGAAACACCGGGGAGCTGTTTTTT

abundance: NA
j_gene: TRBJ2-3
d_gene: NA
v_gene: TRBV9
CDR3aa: CASSVRGLTDTQYF
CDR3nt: TGTGCCAGCAGCGTCAGGGGCCTCACAGATACGCAGTATTTT

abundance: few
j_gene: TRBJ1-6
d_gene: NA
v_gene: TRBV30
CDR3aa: CAWKREFSYNSPLHF
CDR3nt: TGTGCCTGGAAGCGTGAGTTCTCCTATAATTCACCCCTCCACTTT